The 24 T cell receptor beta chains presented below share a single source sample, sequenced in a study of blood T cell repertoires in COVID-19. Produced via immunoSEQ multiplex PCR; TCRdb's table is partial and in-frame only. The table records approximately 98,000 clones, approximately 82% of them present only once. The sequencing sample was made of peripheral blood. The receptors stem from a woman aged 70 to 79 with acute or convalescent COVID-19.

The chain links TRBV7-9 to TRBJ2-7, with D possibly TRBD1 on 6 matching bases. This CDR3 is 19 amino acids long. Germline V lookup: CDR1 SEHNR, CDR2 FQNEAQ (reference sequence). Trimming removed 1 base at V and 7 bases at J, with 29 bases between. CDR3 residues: CASSLDLGRQGGWPWEQYF. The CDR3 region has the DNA TGTGCCAGCAGCTTAGACTTGGGCCGGCAAGGGGGTTGGCCTTGGGAGCAGTACTTC.

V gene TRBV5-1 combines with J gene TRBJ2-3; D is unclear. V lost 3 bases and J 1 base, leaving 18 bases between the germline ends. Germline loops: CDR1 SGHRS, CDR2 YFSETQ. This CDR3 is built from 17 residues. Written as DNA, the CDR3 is TGCGCCAGCAGCTCGAGGATAAGGCCCCGGGGCACAGATACGCAGTATTTT. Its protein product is CASSSRIRPRGTDTQYF.

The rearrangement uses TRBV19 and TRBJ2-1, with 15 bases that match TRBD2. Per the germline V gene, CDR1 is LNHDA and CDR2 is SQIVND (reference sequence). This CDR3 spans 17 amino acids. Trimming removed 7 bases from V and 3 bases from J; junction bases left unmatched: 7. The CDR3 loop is CASTTGLAGGRYNEQFF. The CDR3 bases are TGTGCCAGTACTACGGGACTAGCGGGGGGCCGCTACAATGAGCAGTTCTTC.

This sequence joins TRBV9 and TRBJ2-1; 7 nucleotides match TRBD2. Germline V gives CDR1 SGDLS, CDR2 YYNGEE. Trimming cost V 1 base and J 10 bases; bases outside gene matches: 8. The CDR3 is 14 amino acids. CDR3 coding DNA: TGTGCCAGCAGCGTACCAGGCGGGAGTAGGGAGCAGTTCTTC. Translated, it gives CASSVPGGSREQFF.

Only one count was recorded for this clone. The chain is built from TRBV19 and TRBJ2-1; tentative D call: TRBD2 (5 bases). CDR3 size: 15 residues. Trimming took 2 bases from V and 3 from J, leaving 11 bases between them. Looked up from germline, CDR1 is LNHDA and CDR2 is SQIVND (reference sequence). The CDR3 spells CASSILAGDYNEQFF. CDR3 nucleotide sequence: TGTGCCAGTAGTATACTAGCCGGGGACTACAATGAGCAGTTCTTC.

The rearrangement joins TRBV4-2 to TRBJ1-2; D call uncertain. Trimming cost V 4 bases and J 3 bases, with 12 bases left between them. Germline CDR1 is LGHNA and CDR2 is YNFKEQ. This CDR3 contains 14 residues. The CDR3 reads CASSPPFEDYGYTF. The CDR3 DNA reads TGTGCCAGCAGCCCGCCTTTTGAGGACTATGGCTACACCTTC.

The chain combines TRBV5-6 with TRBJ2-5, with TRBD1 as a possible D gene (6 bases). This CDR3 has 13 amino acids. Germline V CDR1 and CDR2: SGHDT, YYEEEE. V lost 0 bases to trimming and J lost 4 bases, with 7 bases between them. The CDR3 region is CASSLVGGETQYF. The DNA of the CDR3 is TGTGCCAGCAGCTTGGTAGGGGGAGAGACCCAGTACTTC. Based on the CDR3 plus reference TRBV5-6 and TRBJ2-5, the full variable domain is DAGVTQSPTHLIKTRGQQVTLRCSPKSGHDTVSWYQQALGQGPQFIFQYYEEEERQRGNFPDRFSGHQFPNYSSELNVNALLLGDSALYLCASSLVGGETQYFGPGTRLLVL.

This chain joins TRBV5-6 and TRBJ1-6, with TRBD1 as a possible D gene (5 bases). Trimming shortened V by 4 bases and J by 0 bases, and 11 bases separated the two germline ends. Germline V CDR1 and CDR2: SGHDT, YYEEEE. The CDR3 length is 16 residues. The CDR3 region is CASSRTSSSYNSPLHF. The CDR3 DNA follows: TGTGCCAGCAGCCGGACATCTAGCTCCTATAATTCACCCCTCCACTTT. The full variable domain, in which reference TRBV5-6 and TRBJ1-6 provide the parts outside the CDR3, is DAGVTQSPTHLIKTRGQQVTLRCSPKSGHDTVSWYQQALGQGPQFIFQYYEEEERQRGNFPDRFSGHQFPNYSSELNVNALLLGDSALYLCASSRTSSSYNSPLHFGNGTRLTVT.

As DNA, the CDR3 is TGCGCCAGCAGCCAGGGACTAGCGGGGGCCCCGTACCAAGAGACCCAGTACTTC. Its protein product is CASSQGLAGAPYQETQYF. The chain uses TRBV5-1 and TRBJ2-5, with 14 bases fitting TRBD2. From germline, CDR1 is SGHRS and CDR2 YFSETQ. The CDR3 covers 18 residues. V shed 4 bases and J 0 bases; nucleotides not matched to a gene: 8.

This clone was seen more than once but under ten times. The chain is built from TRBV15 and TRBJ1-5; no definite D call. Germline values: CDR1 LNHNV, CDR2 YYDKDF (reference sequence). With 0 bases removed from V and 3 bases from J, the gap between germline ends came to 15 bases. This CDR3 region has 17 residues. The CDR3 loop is CATSRDIIGAYNQPQHF. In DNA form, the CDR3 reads TGTGCCACCAGCAGAGATATTATTGGAGCCTACAATCAGCCCCAGCATTTT.

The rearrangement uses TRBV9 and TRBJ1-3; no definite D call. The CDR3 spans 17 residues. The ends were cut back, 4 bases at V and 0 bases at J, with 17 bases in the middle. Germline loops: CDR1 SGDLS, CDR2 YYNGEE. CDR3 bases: TGTGCCAGCAGCCCCACTCCTGGAGAGAGCTCTGGAAACACCATATATTTT. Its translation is CASSPTPGESSGNTIYF. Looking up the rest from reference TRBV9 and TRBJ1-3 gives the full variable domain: DSGVTQTPKHLITATGQRVTLRCSPRSGDLSVYWYQQSLDQGLQFLIQYYNGEERAKGNILERFSAQQFPDLHSELNLSSLELGDSALYFCASSPTPGESSGNTIYFGEGSWLTVV.

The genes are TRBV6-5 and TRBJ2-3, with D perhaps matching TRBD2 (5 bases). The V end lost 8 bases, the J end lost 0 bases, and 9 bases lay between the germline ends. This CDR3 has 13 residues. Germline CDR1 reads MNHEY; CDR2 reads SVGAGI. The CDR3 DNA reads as TGTGCCAGCTCCCGGACTAGCACAGATACGCAGTATTTT. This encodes CASSRTSTDTQYF.

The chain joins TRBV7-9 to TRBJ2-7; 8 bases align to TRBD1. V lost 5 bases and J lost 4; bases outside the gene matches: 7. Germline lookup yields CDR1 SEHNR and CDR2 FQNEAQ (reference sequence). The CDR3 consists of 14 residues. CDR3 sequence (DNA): TGTGCCAGCAGCCCTGTAGACAGGGGTTACGAGCAGTACTTC. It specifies CASSPVDRGYEQYF.

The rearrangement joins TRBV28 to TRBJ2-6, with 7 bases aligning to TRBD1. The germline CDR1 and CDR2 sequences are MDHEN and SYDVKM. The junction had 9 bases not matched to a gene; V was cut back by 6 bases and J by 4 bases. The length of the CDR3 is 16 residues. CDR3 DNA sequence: TGTGCCAGCAGATCCTTTACAGGGGCCGGGGCCAACGTCCTGACTTTC. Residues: CASRSFTGAGANVLTF.

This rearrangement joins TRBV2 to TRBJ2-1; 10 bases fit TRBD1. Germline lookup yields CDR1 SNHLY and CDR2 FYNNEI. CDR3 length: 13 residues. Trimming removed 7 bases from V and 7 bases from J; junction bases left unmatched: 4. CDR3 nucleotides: TGTGCCAGCAACCCGGACAGGGGGAATGAGCAGTTCTTC. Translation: CASNPDRGNEQFF.

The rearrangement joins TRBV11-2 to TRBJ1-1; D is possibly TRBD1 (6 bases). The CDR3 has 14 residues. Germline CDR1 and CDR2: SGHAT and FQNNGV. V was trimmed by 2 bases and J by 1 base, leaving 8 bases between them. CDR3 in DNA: TGTGCCAGCAGCTTACAACAGGGGAACACTGAAGCTTTCTTT. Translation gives CASSLQQGNTEAFF. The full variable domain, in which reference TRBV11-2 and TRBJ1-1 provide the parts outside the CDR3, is EAGVAQSPRYKIIEKRQSVAFWCNPISGHATLYWYQQILGQGPKLLIQFQNNGVVDDSQLPKDRFSAERLKGVDSTLKIQPAKLEDSAVYLCASSLQQGNTEAFFGQGTRLTVV.

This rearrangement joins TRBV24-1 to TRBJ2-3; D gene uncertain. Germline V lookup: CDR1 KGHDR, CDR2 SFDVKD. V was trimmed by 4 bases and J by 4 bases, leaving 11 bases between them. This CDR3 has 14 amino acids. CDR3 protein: CATSDSGSADTQYF. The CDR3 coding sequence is TGTGCCACCAGTGACTCAGGTTCTGCAGATACGCAGTATTTT.

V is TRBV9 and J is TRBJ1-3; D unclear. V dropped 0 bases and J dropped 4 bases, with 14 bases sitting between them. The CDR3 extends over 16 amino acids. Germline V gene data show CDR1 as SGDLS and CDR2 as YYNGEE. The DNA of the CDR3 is TGTGCCAGCAGCGTAGGCCGGGGAAACCTCGGAAACACCATATATTTT. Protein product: CASSVGRGNLGNTIYF. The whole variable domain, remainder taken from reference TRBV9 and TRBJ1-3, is DSGVTQTPKHLITATGQRVTLRCSPRSGDLSVYWYQQSLDQGLQFLIQYYNGEERAKGNILERFSAQQFPDLHSELNLSSLELGDSALYFCASSVGRGNLGNTIYFGEGSWLTVV.

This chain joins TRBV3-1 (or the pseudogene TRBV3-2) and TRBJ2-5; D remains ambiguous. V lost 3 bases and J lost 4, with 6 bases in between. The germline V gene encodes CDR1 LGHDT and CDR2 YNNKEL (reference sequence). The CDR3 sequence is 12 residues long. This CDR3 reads CASSHAGETQYF. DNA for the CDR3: TGTGCCAGCAGCCACGCAGGAGAGACCCAGTACTTC.

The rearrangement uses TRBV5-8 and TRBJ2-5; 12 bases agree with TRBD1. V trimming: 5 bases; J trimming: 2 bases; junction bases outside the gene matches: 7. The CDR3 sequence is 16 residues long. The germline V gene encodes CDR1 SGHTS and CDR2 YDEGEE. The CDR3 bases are TGTGCCAGCAGGCCGGGACAGGGGGCATGGCAAGAGACCCAGTACTTC. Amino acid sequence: CASRPGQGAWQETQYF.

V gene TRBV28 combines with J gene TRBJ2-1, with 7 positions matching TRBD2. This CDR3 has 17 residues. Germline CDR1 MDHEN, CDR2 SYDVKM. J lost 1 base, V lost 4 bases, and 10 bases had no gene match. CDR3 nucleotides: TGTGCCAGCAGTTCCACCCTGGGAGGGAAGTCCTACAATGAGCAGTTCTTC. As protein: CASSSTLGGKSYNEQFF.

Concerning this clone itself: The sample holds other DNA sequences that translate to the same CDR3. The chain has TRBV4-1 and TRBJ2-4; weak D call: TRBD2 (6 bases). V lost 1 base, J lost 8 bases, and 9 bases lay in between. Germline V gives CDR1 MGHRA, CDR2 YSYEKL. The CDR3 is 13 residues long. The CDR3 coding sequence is TGCGCCAGCAGCCAAGGAGGCGGGGACATTCAGTACTTC. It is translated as CASSQGGGDIQYF.

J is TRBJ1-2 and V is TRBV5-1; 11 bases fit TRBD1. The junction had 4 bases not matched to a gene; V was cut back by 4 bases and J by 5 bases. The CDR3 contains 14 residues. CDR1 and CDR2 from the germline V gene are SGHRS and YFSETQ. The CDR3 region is CASSPGTGGYGYTF. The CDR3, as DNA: TGCGCCAGCAGCCCCGGGACAGGGGGATATGGCTACACCTTC.

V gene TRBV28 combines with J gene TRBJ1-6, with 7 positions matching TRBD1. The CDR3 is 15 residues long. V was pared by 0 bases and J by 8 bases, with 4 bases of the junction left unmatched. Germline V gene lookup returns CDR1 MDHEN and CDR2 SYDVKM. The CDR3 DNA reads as TGTGCCAGCAGTTTATGGTGGCAGGGGGATTCACCCCTCCACTTT. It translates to CASSLWWQGDSPLHF.